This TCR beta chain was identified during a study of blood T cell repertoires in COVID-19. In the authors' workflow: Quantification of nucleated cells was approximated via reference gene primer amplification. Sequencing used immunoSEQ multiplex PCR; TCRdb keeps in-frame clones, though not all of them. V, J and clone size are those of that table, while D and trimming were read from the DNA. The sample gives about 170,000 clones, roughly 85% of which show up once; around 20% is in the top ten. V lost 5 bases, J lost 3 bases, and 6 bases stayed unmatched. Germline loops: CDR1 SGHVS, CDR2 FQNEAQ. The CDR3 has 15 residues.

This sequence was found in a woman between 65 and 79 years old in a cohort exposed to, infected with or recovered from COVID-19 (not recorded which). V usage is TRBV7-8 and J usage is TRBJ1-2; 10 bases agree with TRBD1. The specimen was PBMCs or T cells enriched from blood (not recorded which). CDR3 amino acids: CASSPRDRGDYGYTF. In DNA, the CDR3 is TGTGCCAGCAGCCCGAGGGACAGGGGAGACTATGGCTACACCTTC.